The entry that follows covers one TCR beta chain sequence. This sample is drawn from a study of OX40 agonist ivuxolimab in advanced cancers. Germline V gene data show CDR1 as SGHTA and CDR2 as FQGTGA. CDR3 size: 13 residues. With 5 bases removed from V and 7 bases from J, the gap between germline ends came to 11 bases. Only in-frame clones appear in the TCRdb table, and some are missing; sequencing was by immunoSEQ multiplex PCR. The repertoire holds 30,000 to 35,000 clones, with approximately 79% as singletons. The material sequenced was CD4+ or CD8+ T cells sorted from blood, taken in a trial of the OX40 agonist ivuxolimab. The receptor's source is an adult with an advanced solid tumor such as melanoma, head and neck, liver or kidney cancer. The chain carries TRBV7-3 and TRBJ2-2; D call uncertain. The CDR3 loop reads CASSPYVDGELFF. The CDR3 DNA reads as TGTGCCAGCAGCCCATATGTGGACGGGGAGCTGTTTTTT.